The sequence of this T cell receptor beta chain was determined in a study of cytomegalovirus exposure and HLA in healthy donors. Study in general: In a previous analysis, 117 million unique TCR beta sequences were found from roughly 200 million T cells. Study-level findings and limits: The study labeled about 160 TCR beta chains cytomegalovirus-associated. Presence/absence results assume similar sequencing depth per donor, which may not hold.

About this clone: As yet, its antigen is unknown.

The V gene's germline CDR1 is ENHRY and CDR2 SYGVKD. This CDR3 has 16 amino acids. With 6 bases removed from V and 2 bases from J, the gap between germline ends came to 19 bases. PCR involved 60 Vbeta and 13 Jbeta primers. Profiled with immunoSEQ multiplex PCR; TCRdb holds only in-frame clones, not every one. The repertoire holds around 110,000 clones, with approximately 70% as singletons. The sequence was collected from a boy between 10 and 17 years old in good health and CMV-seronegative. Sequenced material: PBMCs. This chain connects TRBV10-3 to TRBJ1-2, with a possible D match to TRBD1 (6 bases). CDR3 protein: CAISKIQGWLNYGYTF. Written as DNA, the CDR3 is TGTGCCATCAGCAAGATACAGGGCTGGTTGAACTATGGCTACACCTTC.